The 7 T cell receptor beta chains below all came from one sample that was sequenced in a study of Ad26.COV2.S vaccination and SARS-CoV-2 variants (dated by TCRdb to 2020 to 2023). To prepare the library, the immunoSEQ multiplex PCR assay was applied. What TCRdb holds here is the immuneACCESS table cut down to in-frame rearrangements. Part of the clones is not present; checked against another copy, under half of the missing clones reflect an unresolved V gene, and the others are unexplained. This sample lists some 450,000 clones; 90% were detected once. The top ten clones comprise around 4.5% of the sample. The sample's treatment or condition label, in plain terms: around 19 received Ad26.COV2.S at low or high dose, single or two shots; about 5 received placebo; per-sample allocation not given. For vaccine and placebo recipients, repertoires were sequenced using samples collected on day 63 after the first injection.

The material was peripheral blood, obtained in a trial of Ad26.COV2.S vaccine versus placebo. The source of these receptors is a person aged 18-65 years who received the Ad26.COV2.S COVID-19 vaccine or a placebo.

The chain carries TRBV4-3 and TRBJ2-1; D gene uncertain. The CDR3 is made up of 17 amino acids. V lost 0 bases, J lost 5 bases, and 17 bases lay in between. Germline loops: CDR1 LGHNA, CDR2 YSLEER. Here the CDR3 DNA reads TGCGCCAGCAGCCAAGACCGTACTTTGGGATTACACAATGAGCAGTTCTTC. Encoded protein: CASSQDRTLGLHNEQFF.

The rearrangement uses TRBV5-4 and TRBJ1-4; 7 bases match TRBD1. Per germline, CDR1 SGHNT and CDR2 YYREEE (reference sequence). CDR3 length: 15 amino acids. J gave up 0 bases and V 4 bases, and 3 bases lay outside the gene matches. The CDR3: CASSPGQATNEKLFF. The DNA for the CDR3 is TGTGCCAGCAGCCCAGGACAGGCAACTAATGAAAAACTGTTTTTT.

The chain joins TRBV28 to TRBJ2-7, with 7 nucleotides matching TRBD1. With 4 bases clipped from V and 0 bases from J, the junction kept 15 bases outside the gene matches. Germline values: CDR1 MDHEN, CDR2 SYDVKM. CDR3 length: 18 amino acids. CDR3 residues: CASSYPPEGGSPSYEQYF. The CDR3 DNA reads as TGTGCCAGCAGTTACCCGCCGGAAGGGGGCTCTCCCTCCTACGAGCAGTACTTC. Full variable domain (missing parts from reference TRBV28 and TRBJ2-7): DVKVTQSSRYLVKRTGEKVFLECVQDMDHENMFWYRQDPGLGLRLIYFSYDVKMKEKGDIPEGYSVSREKKERFSLILESASTNQTSMYLCASSYPPEGGSPSYEQYFGPGTRLTVT.

CDR3 DNA: TGTGCCAGCAGCGATGGGACTTTTGGGGGAGACATTCAGTACTTC. Its translation is CASSDGTFGGDIQYF. The chain employs TRBV9 and TRBJ2-4, with D tentatively TRBD2 (6 bases). Germline lookup yields CDR1 SGDLS and CDR2 YYNGEE. The V end was cut by 3 bases, the J end by 8 bases, with 18 bases between. CDR3 length equals 15 residues.

This rearrangement joins TRBV6-5 to TRBJ1-4, with a weak D call TRBD1 (5 bases). The V gene's germline CDR1 is MNHEY and CDR2 SVGAGI. The CDR3 spans 14 residues. V was pared by 3 bases and J by 6 bases, with 11 bases between. The CDR3 DNA is TGTGCCAGCAGTTATCGAGACAGATATGAAAAACTGTTTTTT. Its translation is CASSYRDRYEKLFF.

The V call is TRBV19, the J call TRBJ1-1; D ambiguous. Per the germline V gene, CDR1 is LNHDA and CDR2 is SQIVND (reference sequence). Trimming left V 3 bases short and J 5 bases short, with 10 bases between. The CDR3 runs to 13 residues. DNA for the CDR3: TGTGCCAGTAGTATTGATCGGGGAACTGAAGCTTTCTTT. Residues: CASSIDRGTEAFF. Full variable domain (outside the CDR3, taken from reference TRBV19 and TRBJ1-1): DGGITQSPKYLFRKEGQNVTLSCEQNLNHDAMYWYRQDPGQGLRLIYYSQIVNDFQKGDIAEGYSVSREKKESFPLTVTSAQKNPTAFYLCASSIDRGTEAFFGQGTRLTVV.

The genes are TRBV20-1 and TRBJ2-4, with D possibly being TRBD2 (6 bases). This CDR3 contains 11 residues. Germline V gene sequence: CDR1 DFQATT, CDR2 SNEGSKA (reference sequence). V lost 6 bases and J lost 8, with 11 bases in between. This chain's CDR3 is CSARLGDIQYF. In DNA form, the CDR3 reads TGCAGTGCACGACTAGGAGACATTCAGTACTTC.